This passage covers 19 T cell receptor beta chains from one sample sequenced in a study of blood T cell repertoires in COVID-19. Assay: immunoSEQ multiplex PCR; the TCRdb copy retains only in-frame clones and omits some. The sample lists tens of thousands of clones; roughly 88% were seen once. Sequencing input: peripheral blood. These receptors originate from an elderly man with active or convalescent COVID-19.

This sequence joins TRBV5-8 and TRBJ2-5; TRBD2 matches 8 bases. V trimming: 3 bases; J trimming: 0 bases; junction bases outside the gene matches: 13. This CDR3 is built from 18 residues. Germline V CDR1 and CDR2: SGHTS, YDEGEE. CDR3: CASSSLAGATSNQETQYF. CDR3 coding DNA: TGTGCCAGCAGCTCTCTAGCGGGCGCTACCTCAAACCAAGAGACCCAGTACTTC. The variable domain in full, with the rest retrieved from reference TRBV5-8 and TRBJ2-5, is EAGVTQSPTHLIKTRGQQATLRCSPISGHTSVYWYQQALGLGLQFLLWYDEGEERNRGNFPPRFSGRQFPNYSSELNVNALELEDSALYLCASSSLAGATSNQETQYFGPGTRLLVL.

The chain carries TRBV19 and TRBJ2-7, with a tentative D call TRBD2 (5 bases). This CDR3 comprises 13 residues. Trimming left V 5 bases short and J 0 bases short, with 8 bases between. The germline CDR1 and CDR2 sequences are LNHDA and SQIVND (reference sequence). The CDR3 coding sequence is TGTGCCAGTAGTCGGGCGGGCTCCTACGAGCAGTACTTC. Its translation is CASSRAGSYEQYF. Full variable domain (missing parts from reference TRBV19 and TRBJ2-7): DGGITQSPKYLFRKEGQNVTLSCEQNLNHDAMYWYRQDPGQGLRLIYYSQIVNDFQKGDIAEGYSVSREKKESFPLTVTSAQKNPTAFYLCASSRAGSYEQYFGPGTRLTVT.

CDR3 nucleotide sequence: TGCGCCAGCAGCCACAGAGTGGACAGGGATGAAAAACTGTTTTTT. It yields the protein CASSHRVDRDEKLFF. The chain is built from TRBV4-1 and TRBJ1-4; 8 positions match TRBD1. Germline V lookup: CDR1 MGHRA, CDR2 YSYEKL. V shed 3 bases and J 6 bases; nucleotides not matched to a gene: 6. This CDR3 is 15 amino acids long.

The rearrangement uses TRBV2 and TRBJ1-2; D is possibly TRBD1 (6 bases). The CDR3 consists of 13 residues. The V and J ends lost 8 bases and 3 bases respectively, with 13 bases between them. Germline V gives CDR1 SNHLY, CDR2 FYNNEI. This CDR3 reads CASLPGQHYGYTF. CDR3 DNA: TGTGCCAGCTTACCCGGACAGCACTATGGCTACACCTTC.

The chain is built from TRBV2 and TRBJ1-1; a weak D match, TRBD1 (6 bases). The CDR3 is made up of 15 amino acids. Trimming took off 5 bases at V and 0 bases at J, with 13 bases between the two ends. CDR1 is SNHLY, CDR2 FYNNEI, per germline. CDR3: CASSSSGGVNTEAFF. DNA for the CDR3: TGTGCCAGCAGTTCCTCGGGGGGCGTGAACACTGAAGCTTTCTTT. Full variable domain (missing parts from reference TRBV2 and TRBJ1-1): EPEVTQTPSHQVTQMGQEVILRCVPISNHLYFYWYRQILGQKVEFLVSFYNNEISEKSEIFDDQFSVERPDGSNFTLKIRSTKLEDSAMYFCASSSSGGVNTEAFFGQGTRLTVV.

This clone has only a few counts. V usage is TRBV6-5 and J usage is TRBJ1-4; D gene uncertain. V dropped 6 bases and J dropped 8 bases, with 19 bases sitting between them. The CDR3 runs 15 residues. From germline, CDR1 is MNHEY and CDR2 SVGAGI. This CDR3 reads CASRRPGEAVEKLFF. As DNA, the CDR3 is TGTGCCAGCAGACGACCCGGGGAGGCGGTCGAAAAACTGTTTTTT.

This clone was counted a few times. The chain is built from TRBV5-4 and TRBJ1-3; D is ambiguous. This CDR3 contains 15 residues. Germline V gene lookup returns CDR1 SGHNT and CDR2 YYREEE (reference sequence). V lost 4 bases and J lost 2, with 13 bases in between. The CDR3 here is CASSQTRGAGNTIYF. The CDR3, as DNA: TGTGCCAGCAGCCAGACACGGGGAGCTGGAAACACCATATATTTT. Supplemented by reference TRBV5-4 and TRBJ1-3, the full variable domain reads ETGVTQSPTHLIKTRGQQVTLRCSSQSGHNTVSWYQQALGQGPQFIFQYYREEENGRGNFPPRFSGLQFPNYSSELNVNALELDDSALYLCASSQTRGAGNTIYFGEGSWLTVV.

The chain combines TRBV24-1 with TRBJ1-4; unclear D gene. V was shortened by 3 bases and J by 0 bases, with 13 bases between the two germline ends. CDR3 length equals 17 residues. The germline V gene has CDR1 KGHDR and CDR2 SFDVKD. CDR3 coding DNA: TGTGCCACCAGTGATGCTAACTACGGTGCAACTAATGAAAAACTGTTTTTT. This translates into CATSDANYGATNEKLFF.

The chain joins TRBV5-8 to TRBJ2-3; 10 bases fit TRBD2. Looked up from germline, CDR1 is SGHTS and CDR2 is YDEGEE. J gave up 7 bases and V 0 bases, and 8 bases lay outside the gene matches. This CDR3 spans 16 amino acids. In DNA form, the CDR3 reads TGTGCCAGCAGCTTGGACTCTCTAGCGGGAGTCTATACGCAGTATTTT. Its protein product is CASSLDSLAGVYTQYF. The full variable domain, completed using reference TRBV5-8 and TRBJ2-3, is EAGVTQSPTHLIKTRGQQATLRCSPISGHTSVYWYQQALGLGLQFLLWYDEGEERNRGNFPPRFSGRQFPNYSSELNVNALELEDSALYLCASSLDSLAGVYTQYFGPGTRLTVL.

This rearrangement joins TRBV11-3 to TRBJ2-6; 7 nucleotides match TRBD1. V lost 5 bases, J lost 2 bases, and 6 bases stayed unmatched. Germline lookup yields CDR1 SGHNT and CDR2 YENEEA. This CDR3 spans 16 amino acids. The CDR3: CASSPGTATGANVLTF. CDR3 DNA sequence: TGTGCCAGCAGCCCGGGGACAGCTACTGGGGCCAACGTCCTGACTTTC.

The J gene is TRBJ1-6, the V gene TRBV19, with 7 bases fitting TRBD1. V was clipped by 3 bases and J by 11 bases; unmatched bases: 10. The CDR3 consists of 15 residues. CDR1 is LNHDA and CDR2 is SQIVND in the germline V gene (reference sequence). CDR3 DNA sequence: TGTGCCAGTAGTATGGACAGGAGCTATGGGGCACCCCTCCACTTT. Encoded protein: CASSMDRSYGAPLHF.

Relative to its sample, this clone is medium-sized (0.01 to 0.1%). The chain employs TRBV4-2 and TRBJ2-5, with 9 bases lining up with TRBD2. Looked up from germline, CDR1 is LGHNA and CDR2 is YNFKEQ. Unmatched junction bases numbered 5, after V lost 1 base and J lost 5 bases. The CDR3 is made up of 15 amino acids. The CDR3 region is CASSQGAGGPETQYF. DNA for the CDR3: TGTGCCAGCAGCCAAGGCGCGGGAGGGCCGGAGACCCAGTACTTC.

As regards this clone: An end of the junction differs from the germline gene, which may be a read error. This rearrangement joins TRBV6-4 to TRBJ2-3; tentatively, D is TRBD2 (5 bases). Germline CDR1 is MRHNA and CDR2 is SNTAGT. This CDR3 region has 12 residues. Here the CDR3 DNA reads TGTGCCAGCAGGGACTGGCGGGATACGCAGTATTTT. This codes for CASRDWRDTQYF.

The genes are TRBV27 and TRBJ2-1; TRBD2 matches at 10 bases. Trimming removed 7 bases from V and 7 bases from J; junction bases left unmatched: 13. This CDR3 spans 16 amino acids. Germline-derived CDR1 and CDR2 are MNHEY and SMNVEV (reference sequence). The CDR3 sequence: CASNPAGAGGRNEQFF. The DNA of the CDR3 is TGTGCCAGCAATCCGGCCGGAGCGGGAGGGAGAAATGAGCAGTTCTTC.

The genes are TRBV10-1 and TRBJ2-1, with 10 nucleotides matching TRBD2. Per germline, CDR1 WNHNN and CDR2 SYGVQD (reference sequence). The V gene end was trimmed by 7 bases and the J gene end by 7 bases; junction bases not matched to a gene: 4. The CDR3 loop spans 13 amino acids. CDR3 residues: CASTSGRANEQFF. The CDR3 nucleotides are TGCGCCAGCACGAGCGGGAGGGCTAATGAGCAGTTCTTC.

The J gene is TRBJ2-1, the V gene TRBV28; D might be TRBD2 (6 bases). Trimming took off 3 bases at V and 8 bases at J, with 14 bases between the two ends. This CDR3 spans 14 amino acids. Germline CDR1 MDHEN, CDR2 SYDVKM. DNA of the CDR3: TGTGCCAGCAGTTTTTACGGGGGTAGCGATGAGCAGTTCTTC. Its protein product is CASSFYGGSDEQFF.

As for this clone: The junction and the germline gene differ at one end; a read error may be behind it. In DNA, the CDR3 is TGTGCCAGCAGCACCGGGACAGGGCTCCAAAAGACCCAGTACTTC. It encodes CASSTGTGLQKTQYF. V and J are TRBV7-3 and TRBJ2-5; TRBD1 agrees at 9 bases. The CDR3 has 15 residues. CDR1 and CDR2 (germline): SGHTA, FQGTGA.

The chain couples TRBV12-5 to TRBJ2-3, with 7 bases that match TRBD1. The CDR3 covers 16 residues. Trimming cost V 2 bases and J 4 bases; bases outside gene matches: 9. Looked up from germline, CDR1 is LGHNT and CDR2 is FRNRAP. In DNA form, the CDR3 reads TGTGCTAGTGGTTTGTACGGCAGGGGGTCCCCAGATACGCAGTATTTT. This gives the protein CASGLYGRGSPDTQYF.

This rearrangement joins TRBV5-1 to TRBJ2-7; D may be TRBD1 (5 bases). The V gene's germline CDR1 is SGHRS and CDR2 YFSETQ. CDR3 length: 13 amino acids. V lost 1 base and J 5 bases, leaving 10 bases between the germline ends. The CDR3 loop is CASSLQLGDEQYF. The DNA for the CDR3 is TGCGCCAGCAGCTTGCAATTAGGGGACGAGCAGTACTTC.